The present TCR beta chain was sequenced within a study of T cell changes during pregnancy in multiple sclerosis. Assay: immunoSEQ multiplex PCR; the TCRdb copy retains only in-frame clones and omits some. This table holds fewer than 40,000 clones, around 90% found once. CDR3 length equals 15 residues. The trim removed 4 bases at V and 3 bases at J, leaving 8 bases unmatched. Germline CDR1 reads SGHVS; CDR2 reads FNYEAQ. The chain links TRBV7-6 to TRBJ2-7, with 8 bases identical to TRBD1. The sequencing used CD8+ T cells from peripheral blood mononuclear cells, collected after pregnancy. The TCR sequence derives from a female donor with multiple sclerosis, enrolled in a pregnancy study. The CDR3 DNA reads TGTGCCAGCAGCTACGGGGCAGGGGGCGGCTACGAGCAGTACTTC. Protein: CASSYGAGGGYEQYF. Using reference TRBV7-6 and TRBJ2-7 for the parts outside the CDR3, the full variable domain is GAGVSQSPRYKVTKRGQDVALRCDPISGHVSLYWYRQALGQGPEFLTYFNYEAQQDKSGLPNDRFSAERPEGSISTLTIQRTEQRDSAMYRCASSYGAGGGYEQYFGPGTRLTVT.